This passage covers 5 T cell receptor beta chains from one sample sequenced in a study of blood T cell repertoires in COVID-19. Here immunoSEQ multiplex PCR was the method, and the copy in TCRdb shows in-frame clones only, minus some. The sample holds roughly 380,000 clones, approximately 89% seen once. Sequencing was carried out using peripheral blood. The receptors shown here come from a woman in her thirties or forties with COVID-19, enrolled during active disease.

The CDR3, as DNA: TGTGCCAGCACTCCCCACAGGGGCCTCGCCAATCAGCCCCAGCATTTT. The encoded protein is CASTPHRGLANQPQHF. This rearrangement joins TRBV6-6 to TRBJ1-5; 7 nucleotides agree with TRBD1. The CDR3 totals 16 residues. The junction had 12 bases not matched to a gene; V was cut back by 7 bases and J by 3 bases. CDR1 is MNHNY, CDR2 SVGAGI, per germline (reference sequence).

The table lists this clone with a count of one. CDR3 sequence: CASSFGRGRTGGLFNQPQHF. The CDR3, as DNA: TGTGCCAGCAGTTTCGGTCGGGGGCGAACAGGGGGCCTTTTCAATCAGCCCCAGCATTTT. This chain joins TRBV28 and TRBJ1-5, with 9 bases identical to TRBD1. Germline V gives CDR1 MDHEN, CDR2 SYDVKM. Losses at the gene ends were 3 bases for V and 3 bases for J; bases not matched to a gene: 18. This CDR3 has 20 residues.

This chain connects TRBV30 to TRBJ2-7; D is uncertain. V gave up 3 bases and J gave up 6 bases, with 9 bases separating them. CDR3 size: 11 residues. CDR1 is GTSNPN, CDR2 SVGIG, per germline (reference sequence). The CDR3 DNA follows: TGTGCCTGGAGCGCCTCGGTCGAGCAGTACTTC. Protein sequence: CAWSASVEQYF.

This CDR3 reads CASSSITGQGKEKLFF. Here the CDR3 DNA reads TGTGCCAGCAGCTCCATTACGGGACAGGGAAAAGAAAAACTGTTTTTT. The chain employs TRBV7-9 and TRBJ1-4, with 9 bases identical to TRBD1. J gave up 8 bases and V 4 bases, and 11 bases lay outside the gene matches. Per germline, CDR1 SEHNR and CDR2 FQNEAQ (reference sequence). The CDR3 is made up of 16 amino acids.

The CDR3 is CASSTQTGDLEAFF. The CDR3 DNA is TGCGCCAGCAGCACCCAGACAGGGGACCTTGAAGCTTTCTTT. The chain carries TRBV4-3 and TRBJ1-1, with 8 bases identical to TRBD1. Losses at the gene ends were 5 bases for V and 7 bases for J; bases not matched to a gene: 9. The CDR3 sequence is 14 residues long. CDR1 LGHNA and CDR2 YSLEER come from the germline V gene.